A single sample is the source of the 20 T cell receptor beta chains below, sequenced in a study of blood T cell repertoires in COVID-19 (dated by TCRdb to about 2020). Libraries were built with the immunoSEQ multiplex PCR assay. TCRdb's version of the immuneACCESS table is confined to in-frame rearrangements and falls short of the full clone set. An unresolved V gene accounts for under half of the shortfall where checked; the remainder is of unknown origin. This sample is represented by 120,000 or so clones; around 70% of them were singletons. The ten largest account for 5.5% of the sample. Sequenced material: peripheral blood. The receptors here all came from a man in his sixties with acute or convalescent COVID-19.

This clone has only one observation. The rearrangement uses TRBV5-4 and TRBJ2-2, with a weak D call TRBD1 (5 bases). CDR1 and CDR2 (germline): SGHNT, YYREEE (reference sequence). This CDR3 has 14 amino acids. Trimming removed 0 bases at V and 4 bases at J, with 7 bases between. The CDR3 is CASSLVQGTGELFF. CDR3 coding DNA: TGTGCCAGCAGCTTGGTCCAGGGCACCGGGGAGCTGTTTTTT.

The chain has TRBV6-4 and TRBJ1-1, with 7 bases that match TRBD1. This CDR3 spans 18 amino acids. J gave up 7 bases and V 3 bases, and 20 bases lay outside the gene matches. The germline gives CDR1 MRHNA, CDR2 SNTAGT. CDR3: CASSDPDTHAGTANEAFF. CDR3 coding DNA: TGTGCCAGCAGTGATCCTGACACCCACGCCGGGACAGCCAATGAAGCTTTCTTT.

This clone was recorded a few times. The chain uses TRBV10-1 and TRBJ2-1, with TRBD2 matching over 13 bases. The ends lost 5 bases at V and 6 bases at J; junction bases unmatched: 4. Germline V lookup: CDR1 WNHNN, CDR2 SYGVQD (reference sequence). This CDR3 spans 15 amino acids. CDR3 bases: TGCGCCAGCAGTAAGGGACTAGCGGGGATCAATGAGCAGTTCTTC. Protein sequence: CASSKGLAGINEQFF.

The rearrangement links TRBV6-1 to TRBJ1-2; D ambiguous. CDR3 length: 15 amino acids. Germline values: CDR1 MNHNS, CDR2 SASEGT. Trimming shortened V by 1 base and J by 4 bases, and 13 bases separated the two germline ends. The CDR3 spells CASSEVFRSGYGYTF. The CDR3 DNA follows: TGTGCCAGCAGTGAAGTATTCAGGTCTGGCTATGGCTACACCTTC.

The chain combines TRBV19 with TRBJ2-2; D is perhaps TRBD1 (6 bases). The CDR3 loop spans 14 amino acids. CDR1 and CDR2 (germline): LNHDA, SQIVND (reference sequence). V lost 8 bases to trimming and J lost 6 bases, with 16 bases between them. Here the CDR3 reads CASGWTVGAGELFF. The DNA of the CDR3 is TGTGCCAGTGGTTGGACAGTCGGGGCCGGGGAGCTGTTTTTT. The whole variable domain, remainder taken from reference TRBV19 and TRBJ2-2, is DGGITQSPKYLFRKEGQNVTLSCEQNLNHDAMYWYRQDPGQGLRLIYYSQIVNDFQKGDIAEGYSVSREKKESFPLTVTSAQKNPTAFYLCASGWTVGAGELFFGEGSRLTVL.

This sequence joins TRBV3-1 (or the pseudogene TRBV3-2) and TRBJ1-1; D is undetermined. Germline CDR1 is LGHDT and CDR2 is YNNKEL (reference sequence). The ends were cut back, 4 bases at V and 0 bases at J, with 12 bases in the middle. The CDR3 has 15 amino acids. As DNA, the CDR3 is TGTGCCAGCAGCCCCTCACGGGTAGTGAACACTGAAGCTTTCTTT. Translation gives CASSPSRVVNTEAFF.

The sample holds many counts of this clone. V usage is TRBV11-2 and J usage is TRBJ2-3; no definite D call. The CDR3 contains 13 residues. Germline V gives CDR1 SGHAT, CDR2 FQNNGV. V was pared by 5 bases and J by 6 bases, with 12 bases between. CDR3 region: CASSLLYADTQYF. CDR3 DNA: TGTGCCAGCAGCCTACTCTATGCGGATACGCAGTATTTT.

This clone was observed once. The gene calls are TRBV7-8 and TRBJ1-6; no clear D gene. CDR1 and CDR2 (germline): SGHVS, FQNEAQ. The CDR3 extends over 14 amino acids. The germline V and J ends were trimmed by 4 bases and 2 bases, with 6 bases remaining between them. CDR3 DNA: TGTGCCAGCAGCTCTAGGACCTATAATTCACCCCTCCACTTT. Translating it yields CASSSRTYNSPLHF.

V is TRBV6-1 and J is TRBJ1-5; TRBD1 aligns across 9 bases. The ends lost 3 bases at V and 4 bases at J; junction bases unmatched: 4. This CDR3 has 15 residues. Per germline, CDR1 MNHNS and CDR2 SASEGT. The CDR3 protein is CASSEDRGGNQPQHF. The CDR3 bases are TGTGCCAGCAGTGAGGACAGGGGCGGGAATCAGCCCCAGCATTTT.

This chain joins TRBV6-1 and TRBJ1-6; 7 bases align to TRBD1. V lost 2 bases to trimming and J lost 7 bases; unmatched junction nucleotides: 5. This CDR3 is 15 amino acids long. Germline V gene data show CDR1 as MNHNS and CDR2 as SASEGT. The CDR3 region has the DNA TGTGCCAGCAGTGAAAGGGGGACAGCCAATTCACCCCTCCACTTT. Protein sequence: CASSERGTANSPLHF.

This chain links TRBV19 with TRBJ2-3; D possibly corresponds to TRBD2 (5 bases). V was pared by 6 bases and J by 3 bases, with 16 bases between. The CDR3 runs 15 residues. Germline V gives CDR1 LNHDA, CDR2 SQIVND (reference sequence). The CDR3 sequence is CASRASRLGTDTQYF. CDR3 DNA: TGTGCCAGTAGGGCTAGCCGCTTGGGGACAGATACGCAGTATTTT.

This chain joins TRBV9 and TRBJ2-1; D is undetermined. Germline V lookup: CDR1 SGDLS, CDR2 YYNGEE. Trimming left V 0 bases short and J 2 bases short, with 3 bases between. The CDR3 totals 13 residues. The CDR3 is CASSVDTYNEQFF. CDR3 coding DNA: TGTGCCAGCAGCGTAGACACCTACAATGAGCAGTTCTTC.

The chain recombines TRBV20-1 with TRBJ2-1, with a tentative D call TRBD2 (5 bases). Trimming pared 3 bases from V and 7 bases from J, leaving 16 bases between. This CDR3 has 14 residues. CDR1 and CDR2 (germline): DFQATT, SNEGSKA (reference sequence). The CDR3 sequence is CSASTGNGRNEQFF. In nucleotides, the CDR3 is TGCAGTGCTAGTACGGGGAATGGAAGAAATGAGCAGTTCTTC.

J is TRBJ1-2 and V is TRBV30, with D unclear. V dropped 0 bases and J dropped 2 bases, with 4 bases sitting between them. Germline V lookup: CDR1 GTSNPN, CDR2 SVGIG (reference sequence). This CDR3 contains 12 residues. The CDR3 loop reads CAWSVSNYGYTF. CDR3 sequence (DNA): TGTGCCTGGAGTGTGAGCAACTATGGCTACACCTTC.

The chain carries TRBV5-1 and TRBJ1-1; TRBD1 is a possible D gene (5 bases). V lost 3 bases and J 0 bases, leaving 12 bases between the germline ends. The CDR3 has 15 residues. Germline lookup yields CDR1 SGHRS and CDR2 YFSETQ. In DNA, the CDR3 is TGCGCCAGCAGCTCCGGTCGACAGATGAACACTGAAGCTTTCTTT. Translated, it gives CASSSGRQMNTEAFF.

The CDR3 sequence is CASSQAGTPNYGYTF. CDR3 DNA sequence: TGTGCCAGCAGCCAAGCCGGGACACCAAACTATGGCTACACCTTC. V gene TRBV3-1 (or the pseudogene TRBV3-2) combines with J gene TRBJ1-2, with TRBD1 as a possible D gene (6 bases). CDR1 and CDR2 (germline): LGHDT, YNNKEL (reference sequence). This CDR3 has 15 residues. The V gene lost 1 base and the J gene lost 2 bases, with 11 bases spanning the gap.

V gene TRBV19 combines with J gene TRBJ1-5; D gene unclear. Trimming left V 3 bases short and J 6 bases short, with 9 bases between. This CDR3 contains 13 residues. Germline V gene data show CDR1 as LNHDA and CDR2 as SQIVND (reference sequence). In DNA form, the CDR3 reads TGTGCCAGTAGTATGGTAGAGTCTCAGCCCCAGCATTTT. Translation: CASSMVESQPQHF.

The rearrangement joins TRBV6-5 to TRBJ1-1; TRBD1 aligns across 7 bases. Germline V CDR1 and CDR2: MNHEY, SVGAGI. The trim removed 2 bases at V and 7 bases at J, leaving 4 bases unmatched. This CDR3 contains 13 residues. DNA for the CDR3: TGTGCCAGCAGTTACAGGGGGCTTGATGAAGCTTTCTTT. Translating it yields CASSYRGLDEAFF.

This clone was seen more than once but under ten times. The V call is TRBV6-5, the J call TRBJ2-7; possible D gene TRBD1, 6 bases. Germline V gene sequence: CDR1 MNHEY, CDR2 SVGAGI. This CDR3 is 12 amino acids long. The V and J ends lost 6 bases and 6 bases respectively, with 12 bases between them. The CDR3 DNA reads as TGTGCCAGCAGCCCAGGGGCGGGCGAGCAGTACTTC. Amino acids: CASSPGAGEQYF.

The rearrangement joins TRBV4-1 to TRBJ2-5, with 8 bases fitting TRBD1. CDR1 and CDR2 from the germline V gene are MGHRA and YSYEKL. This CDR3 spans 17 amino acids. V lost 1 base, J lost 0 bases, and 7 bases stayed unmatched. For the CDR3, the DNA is TGCGCCAGCAGCCAAGTCCTAGGGACAGGCCACCAAGAGACCCAGTACTTC. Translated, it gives CASSQVLGTGHQETQYF.